This is a list of T cell receptor beta chains from one sample in a study of blood T cells in healthy people across ages. TCRdb re-derived calls from the 5' RACE reads in MiXCR, one entry per CDR3 protein. The top ten hold 18% of the sample, which has 450,000 to 700,000 distinct CDR3 sequences, approximately 25% seen once. The specimen sequenced was blood. Receptor source: a woman aged 70-85 years in good health. The conserved cysteine and the conserved F or W are not part of the CDR3 here.

j_call v_call cdr3_aa
TRBJ2-5 TRBV12-3/TRBV12-4 ASSSFPSGAEETQY
TRBJ1-4 TRBV6-1 ASRTGVAATNEKLF
TRBJ2-7 TRBV2 ASKTGDSYEQY
TRBJ2-5 TRBV20-1 SARDRPQETQY
- TRBV7-2 ASRPTSSYEQY
TRBJ2-5 TRBV10-3 AIRRLAGEETQY
TRBJ1-1 TRBV6-6 ASSPRVRTEAF
TRBJ1-6 TRBV18 ASSPGQFGTLH
TRBJ1-2 TRBV12-5 ASGPDGTFYGYT
TRBJ2-5 TRBV25-1 ASHSRGEQY
TRBJ2-1 TRBV7-2 ASSLGGTGGYNEQF
TRBJ2-1 TRBV9 ASSVAGYGEQF
TRBJ1-4 TRBV12-3/TRBV12-4 ASSLRGTYEKLF
TRBJ2-3 TRBV6-1 AITGTADTQY
TRBJ1-1 TRBV20-1 SARDDGGSTGAF
TRBJ2-3 TRBV6-4 ASSRGANTDMQY
TRBJ1-2 TRBV5-1 ASSLGDTRSYGYT
TRBJ2-5 TRBV5-1 ASSLLSGSRETQY
TRBJ1-1 TRBV12-3/TRBV12-4 ASSPGTAGVAF
TRBJ2-1 TRBV3-1 ASSPRPGGNEQF
TRBJ2-1 TRBV7-2 ASSLAGLAGDEQF
TRBJ2-1 TRBV20-1 SATSAFVLCSYNEQF
TRBJ1-2 TRBV7-9 ASSLDDNLGYT
TRBJ2-5 TRBV20-1 SARSTLASYDQC
TRBJ2-1 TRBV7-2 ASSLAPAPWDEQF
TRBJ2-7 TRBV4-1 ASSRPTGTSVQIEQY
TRBJ2-7 TRBV20-1 NAARRTYEQY
TRBJ2-7 TRBV15 ATSRVDPRQSYEQY
TRBJ1-4 TRBV5-1 ASSYGQGATNEKLF
TRBJ2-1 TRBV29-1 SVGGGHEQF
TRBJ2-2 TRBV10-3 AISEPGLAVPGELF
TRBJ2-5 TRBV12-3/TRBV12-4 ASRHRASQETQY
TRBJ1-1 TRBV9 ASSVDSDTEAF
TRBJ1-2 TRBV20-1 SANRGPRGYT
- TRBV10-3 AIRDTASYVYEQY
TRBJ2-2 TRBV6-2/TRBV6-3 ASSYSFVRGGSGNTGELF
TRBJ1-4 TRBV20-1 SAPGVTLRDEKLL
TRBJ1-4 TRBV4-1 ASSPRVVGNEKLF
TRBJ1-2 TRBV7-2 ASTGTVYGYT
TRBJ1-4 TRBV6-1 ASSEGQGWEKLF
TRBJ2-2 TRBV7-6 ASSLGGQGELF
TRBJ1-3 TRBV4-1 ASSQDGGAGNTIY
TRBJ2-5 TRBV7-2 ASSTQGLAGGVETQY
TRBJ1-2 TRBV20-1 SARFPSVDYGYT
TRBJ2-5 TRBV20-1 SARPRQLLQETQY
TRBJ2-3 TRBV5-1 ASSLAVVGGPSDTQY